This entry concerns a single T cell receptor beta chain. The antigen this receptor binds is unknown. Base qualities were left out, and no much larger clone turns up one base away. The data originate from a study of blood T cell repertoires in COVID-19 (dated by TCRdb to the early 2020s). Regarding the research as a whole: Samples covering the acute and convalescent phases of COVID-19 were provided by collaborators in the United States, Italy and Spain. The prospective study material was composed of cDNA or gDNA derived from T cells, B-cell-depleted T cells, or PBMCs. Deeply sampled blood TCRbeta repertoires from subjects exposed to, actively infected with, or recovered from COVID-19 were included in the dataset. The repertoires were made available in a free public database intended to serve as a resource for research on the immune response to SARS-CoV-2. The samples were drawn from the first 160 participants of the ongoing ImmuneRACE study and from about 1,200 subjects provided by 6 global collaborators. The sample metadata nearly always contained a de-identified subject ID, COVID-19 status, age in years and sex. Where HLA class I and class II types were available, the types were taken from metadata supplied by the sample provider, not from assay-based typing. The investigation overall reported the following: The amount of clinical and demographic metadata varied by source and participant and was provided uncurated.

Relative to germline, V is 1 base shorter and J is 8 bases shorter, with 8 bases between their ends. CDR1 and CDR2 were assigned from the germline V gene as SGHAT and FQNNGV. There are 13 amino acids in the CDR3, from cysteine to phenylalanine inclusive. Left in the record is the CDR3 DNA by itself, 39 bases read in frame from the first base. The collaborating institutions used their own protocols to collect whole blood in K2EDTA tubes. For TCRbeta analysis, collaborators shipped samples in one of three forms: frozen whole blood, isolated PBMCs, or DNA extracted from either of those sample types. TCRbeta CDR3 regions were amplified from genomic DNA using the immunoSEQ Assay, a bias-controlled multiplex PCR. In the original analysis: Nucleated cell counts per sample were estimated from amplification of reference gene primers within the assay. To quantify the absolute abundance of each unique TCRbeta CDR3 rearrangement, sequence reads were collapsed and filtered. For each sample, productive Simpson clonality was calculated by taking the square root of Simpson's diversity index across productive rearrangements. This is the immuneACCESS table as TCRdb keeps it, with only in-frame sequences that have V and J called. A part of the clones is gone; compared with another copy, unresolved V genes explain less than half, and the rest is unexplained. D and trimming were read from the DNA, whereas the V and J calls and clone size are those reported in that table. The sample has 150,000 to 200,000 clones on record, around four fifths of them singletons. Approximately 10% of the sample is taken by the ten largest.

Here the chain combines TRBV11-2 and TRBJ1-4, with no reliable assignment of the D segment. The origin of this receptor is a human donor in a cohort sampled during active COVID-19. Sequenced material: peripheral blood. The DNA sequence follows: TGTGCCAGCAGCTTAGCCCGGGAAGAAAAACTGTTTTTT. Its protein product is CASSLAREEKLFF.